This is a list of T cell receptor beta chains from one sample in a study of cytomegalovirus exposure and HLA in healthy donors. TCRdb's table, derived via immunoSEQ multiplex PCR, lists solely in-frame clones and lacks some. The sample has roughly 120,000 clones; nearly 80% are singletons. Sequencing was performed on PBMCs. These receptors originate from a woman aged 25-40 years in good health and CMV-seropositive. Each CDR3 is given with its conserved first and last residue. The order of the fields is D gene, J gene, clone size, V gene, CDR3 DNA, CDR3 protein. A D gene is named only where the DNA matches it firmly. Size tells how often a clone was seen (once, few, many) or the class of an expanded clone, and some rows leave it out.

D gene: .; J gene: TRBJ1-1; clone size: .; V gene: TRBV27; CDR3 DNA: TGTGCCAGCAGTTTATCAAGTTGGACAGAAGCTTTCTTT; CDR3 protein: CASSLSSWTEAFF
D gene: .; J gene: TRBJ2-5; clone size: .; V gene: TRBV5-4; CDR3 DNA: TGTGCCAGCAGCCCTGGACAGCGACAGACCCAGTACTTC; CDR3 protein: CASSPGQRQTQYF
D gene: .; J gene: TRBJ2-1; clone size: few; V gene: TRBV9; CDR3 DNA: TGTGCCAGCAGCGTTAAAAATGAGCAGTTCTTC; CDR3 protein: CASSVKNEQFF
D gene: TRBD2; J gene: TRBJ2-3; clone size: .; V gene: TRBV2; CDR3 DNA: TGTGCCAGCAGTGAGGCTAGCGGGGGGGCGGAGTATTTT; CDR3 protein: CASSEASGGAEYF
D gene: .; J gene: TRBJ2-5; clone size: .; V gene: TRBV18; CDR3 DNA: TGTGCCAGCTCACTCAGGGGCCAAGAGACCCAGTACTTC; CDR3 protein: CASSLRGQETQYF
D gene: TRBD1; J gene: TRBJ2-5; clone size: few; V gene: TRBV7-2; CDR3 DNA: TGTGCCAGCAGCTTAGGATCGGGACAGGGGTTTACGACCCAGTACTTC; CDR3 protein: CASSLGSGQGFTTQYF
D gene: .; J gene: TRBJ2-3; clone size: .; V gene: TRBV28; CDR3 DNA: TGTGCCAGCAAGGAGGGGGGGGCCGATACGCAGTATTTT; CDR3 protein: CASKEGGADTQYF
D gene: TRBD1; J gene: TRBJ1-1; clone size: few; V gene: TRBV19; CDR3 DNA: TGTGCCAGTAGCCCACAGGGGCCCCTGAACACTGAAGCTTTCTTT; CDR3 protein: CASSPQGPLNTEAFF
D gene: .; J gene: TRBJ2-7; clone size: .; V gene: TRBV5-6; CDR3 DNA: TGTGCCAGCAGCTTCCCGGGCGGAGGGGTTGGCGAGCAGTACTTC; CDR3 protein: CASSFPGGGVGEQYF
D gene: .; J gene: TRBJ1-4; clone size: .; V gene: TRBV4-1; CDR3 DNA: TGCGCCAGCAGCCAGGCGGCCGGCGGGCCTCCCAGGGGAAATGAAAAACTGTTTTTT; CDR3 protein: CASSQAAGGPPRGNEKLFF
D gene: .; J gene: TRBJ2-7; clone size: .; V gene: TRBV2; CDR3 DNA: TGTGCCGGAAACAGGGAGGGGAACTACGAGCAGTACTTC; CDR3 protein: CAGNREGNYEQYF